The 19 T cell receptor beta chains reported below all come from one sample, sequenced in a study of post-analysis software for immune sequencing data. General study results and limits: Five or six TRBV segments, TRBV5-6, TRBV5-1 and TRBV20-1 among them, were found more frequent in patients than controls.

Unique molecular identifiers were carried by the TCR beta cDNA libraries. TCRdb called the PCR reads again in MiXCR, with one record for every CDR3 protein. The top ten hold under 5% of the sample, which has 250,000 to 300,000 distinct CDR3 sequences, less than 40% seen once. These receptors are not linked to any known antigen. The specimen was blood. Every receptor here comes from a girl between 5 and 17 years old with multiple sclerosis.

This chain links TRBV28 with TRBJ1-5; no reliable D call. Trimming pared 10 bases from V and 0 bases from J, leaving 7 bases between. The CDR3 has 12 residues. The germline V gene has CDR1 MDHEN and CDR2 SYDVKM. The CDR3 DNA reads as TGTGCCATTGGCTATAGCAATCAGCCCCAGCATTTT. It is translated as CAIGYSNQPQHF.

This rearrangement joins TRBV12-3 or TRBV12-4 to TRBJ2-3, with 7 bases identical to TRBD1. CDR3 length: 13 residues. Trimming at V came to 9 bases and at J to 4 bases, leaving 7 bases not matched to a gene. This CDR3 reads CASNRDRADTQYF. The CDR3 DNA follows: TGTGCCAGTAACAGGGACAGAGCAGATACGCAGTATTTT.

This clonotype turned up a few times. The chain carries TRBV29-1 and TRBJ1-1; D perhaps matches TRBD1 (5 bases). Germline CDR1 is SQVTM and CDR2 is ANQGSEA. This CDR3 contains 17 residues. Deletions cut 1 base from V and 3 bases from J, with 21 bases between. CDR3 nucleotides: TGCAGCGTTGAAGGCCGGGGAGGGACGGGAATTCACACTGAAGCTTTCTTT. The encoded protein is CSVEGRGGTGIHTEAFF.

This clonotype has just one count. The J gene is TRBJ2-7, the V gene TRBV4-2; possible D gene TRBD1, 6 bases. Trimming took 0 bases from V and 2 from J, leaving 11 bases between them. The germline gives CDR1 LGHNA, CDR2 YNFKEQ. This CDR3 is 15 amino acids long. CDR3 sequence: CASSQDLTGTYEQYF. CDR3 sequence (DNA): TGTGCCAGCAGCCAAGATTTGACAGGCACCTACGAGCAGTACTTC.

This clonotype was seen repeatedly, ten times or more. It may be a read error: a sequence one base away is much more abundant. The V call is TRBV7-6, the J call TRBJ2-1; 8 nucleotides agree with TRBD1. Per germline, CDR1 SGHVS and CDR2 FNYEAQ. J was trimmed by 7 bases and V by 1 base; bases with no gene match: 6. The CDR3 is made up of 15 amino acids. CDR3 sequence: CASSLGTGTWNEQFF. The CDR3 nucleotides are TGTGCCAGCAGCTTAGGGACAGGGACCTGGAATGAGCAGTTCTTC.

This clonotype was counted between two and nine times. This chain connects TRBV5-1 to TRBJ2-2; D is unresolved. CDR1 is SGHRS, CDR2 YFSETQ, per germline. The CDR3 covers 16 residues. Trimming left V 0 bases short and J 2 bases short, with 11 bases between. The CDR3 region has the DNA TGCGCCAGCAGCTTGGAGGAAGTAAGAAACACCGGGGAGCTGTTTTTT. It yields the protein CASSLEEVRNTGELFF.

This clonotype has ten or more counts. The chain recombines TRBV12-3 or TRBV12-4 with TRBJ2-2, with D uncertain. The CDR3 loop spans 14 amino acids. Trimming stripped 6 bases from V and 1 base from J, with 9 bases between. The CDR3: CASRLTQNTGELFF. DNA for the CDR3: TGTGCCAGCAGGTTGACTCAGAACACCGGGGAGCTGTTTTTT.

Here the CDR3 reads CASSQDRLAGEVVTYEQYF. In DNA form, the CDR3 reads TGTGCCAGCAGCCAAGATCGACTAGCGGGAGAAGTAGTAACCTACGAGCAGTACTTC. The V gene is TRBV14, the J gene TRBJ2-7; TRBD2 matches 12 bases. The length of the CDR3 is 19 residues. The V segment lost 0 bases and the J segment 2 bases; nucleotides outside the gene matches: 11. Germline V gives CDR1 SGHDN, CDR2 FVKESK.

This clonotype showed up just a few times. The chain employs TRBV4-3 and TRBJ2-1; tentatively, D is TRBD2 (5 bases). Trimming took 0 bases from V and 10 from J, leaving 16 bases between them. The germline V gene encodes CDR1 LGHNA and CDR2 YSLEER. The CDR3 covers 15 residues. CDR3 in amino acids: CASSQDPGLAWEQFF. In DNA, the CDR3 is TGCGCCAGCAGCCAAGACCCGGGATTGGCGTGGGAGCAGTTCTTC.

This clonotype came up many times. V and J are TRBV7-9 and TRBJ1-2; D remains unclear. V lost 5 bases and J lost 4, with 8 bases in between. The germline V gene has CDR1 SEHNR and CDR2 FQNEAQ (reference sequence). There are 12 residues in the CDR3. The CDR3 region is CASSPYGYGYTF. The CDR3 region has the DNA TGTGCCAGCAGCCCTTACGGCTATGGCTACACCTTC.

The V and J genes are TRBV6-2 or TRBV6-3 and TRBJ2-3; D uncertain. Germline CDR1 is MNHEY and CDR2 is SVGEGT. CDR3 length equals 11 residues. V lost 8 bases and J lost 5, with 8 bases in between. The CDR3 DNA follows: TGTGCCAGCGGGTTAGTAGATACGCAGTATTTT. It specifies CASGLVDTQYF.

This clonotype has only a few counts. The rearrangement uses TRBV6-1 and TRBJ2-2; no definite D call. The CDR3 sequence is 13 residues long. CDR1 MNHNS and CDR2 SASEGT come from the germline V gene. V lost 7 bases and J 6 bases, leaving 12 bases between the germline ends. The CDR3, as DNA: TGTGCCAGCAAGAAGGGCCCGGCCGGGGAGCTGTTTTTT. It specifies CASKKGPAGELFF.

The V and J genes are TRBV29-1 and TRBJ2-1; 8 bases map to TRBD2. This CDR3 is built from 14 residues. CDR1 is SQVTM, CDR2 ANQGSEA, per germline. V gave up 7 bases and J gave up 5 bases; unmatched junction bases: 10. For the CDR3, the DNA is TGCAGCGCGGCCGCGGGGGGTTCTCACAATGAGCAGTTCTTC. Residues: CSAAAGGSHNEQFF.

The chain uses TRBV3-1 and TRBJ1-3, with unresolved D. Germline lookup yields CDR1 LGHDT and CDR2 YNNKEL (reference sequence). The CDR3 runs to 13 residues. V dropped 0 bases and J dropped 2 bases, with 2 bases sitting between them. As DNA, the CDR3 is TGTGCCAGCAGCCAAGAGGCTGGAAACACCATATATTTT. Translating it yields CASSQEAGNTIYF.

Concerning this clonotype: Germline is not matched at one junction end, which may reflect a read error. The J gene is TRBJ1-5, the V gene TRBV2, with D perhaps matching TRBD1 (5 bases). The CDR3 has 12 amino acids. Germline V gene lookup returns CDR1 SNHLY and CDR2 FYNNEI. CDR3 region: CTSRASLQPQHF. Here the CDR3 DNA reads TGTACCAGCAGGGCATCCCTACAGCCCCAGCATTTT.

This clonotype was counted many times. The CDR3 sequence is CASSLADSDYEQYF. The CDR3 coding sequence is TGTGCCAGCAGCTTAGCTGACAGTGACTACGAGCAGTACTTC. This chain connects TRBV11-2 to TRBJ2-7, with D perhaps matching TRBD1 (5 bases). CDR1 is SGHAT and CDR2 is FQNNGV in the germline V gene. This CDR3 has 14 amino acids. The V gene lost 1 base and the J gene lost 3 bases, with 10 bases spanning the gap.

The chain couples TRBV19 to TRBJ1-1; 9 bases are a match to TRBD1. The CDR3 consists of 15 residues. Germline V gene lookup returns CDR1 LNHDA and CDR2 SQIVND (reference sequence). Unmatched junction bases numbered 4, after V lost 5 bases and J lost 0 bases. Written as DNA, the CDR3 is TGTGCCAGTAGTCTGGGACAGGGAGTGAACACTGAAGCTTTCTTT. Its translation: CASSLGQGVNTEAFF.

In this sample, this clonotype turned up many times. V usage is TRBV29-1 and J usage is TRBJ2-1; 15 positions agree with TRBD2. The CDR3 covers 15 residues. With 6 bases clipped from V and 10 bases from J, the junction kept 10 bases outside the gene matches. Per germline, CDR1 SQVTM and CDR2 ANQGSEA. Here the CDR3 DNA reads TGCAGCGTCCTCGGGACTAGCGGGGGGCCCACGGAGCAGTTCTTC. Encoded protein: CSVLGTSGGPTEQFF.

This clonotype turned up a few times. The rearrangement joins TRBV6-1 to TRBJ1-1, with 8 bases that match TRBD1. CDR1 and CDR2 from the germline V gene are MNHNS and SASEGT. This CDR3 has 12 amino acids. V lost 4 bases, J lost 5 bases, and 0 bases stayed unmatched. The CDR3 loop reads CASSGDRTEAFF. The CDR3 nucleotides read TGTGCCAGCAGTGGGGACAGGACTGAAGCTTTCTTT.